This TCR beta chain was found in a study of blood T cell repertoires in COVID-19. Whole-study context: From the United States, Italy and Spain came samples of acute and convalescent COVID-19. The analysed material was cDNA or gDNA that came from T cells, B-cell-depleted T cells, or PBMCs.

Per the original data handling: The assay estimated nucleated cells by amplifying reference gene primers. TCRdb's copy holds only in-frame clones and misses some; the assay was immunoSEQ multiplex PCR. V, J and clone size are taken as reported in that table, and D and trimming were inferred from the DNA itself. The data contain roughly 170,000 clones, around 90% of them singletons. Germline CDR1 and CDR2: SGHRS and YFSETQ. The length of the CDR3 is 19 residues. V trimming: 4 bases; J trimming: 6 bases; junction bases outside the gene matches: 16. This clone was counted only a few times. Sequenced: peripheral blood. V and J are TRBV5-1 and TRBJ2-2, with TRBD2 matching over 12 bases. The receptor's source is a man aged 55 to 70 with acute or convalescent COVID-19. As DNA, the CDR3 is TGCGCCAGCAGCCCACTGACTAGCGGGAGTGAAAAGGGGTCCGGGGAGCTGTTTTTT. Translated: CASSPLTSGSEKGSGELFF.